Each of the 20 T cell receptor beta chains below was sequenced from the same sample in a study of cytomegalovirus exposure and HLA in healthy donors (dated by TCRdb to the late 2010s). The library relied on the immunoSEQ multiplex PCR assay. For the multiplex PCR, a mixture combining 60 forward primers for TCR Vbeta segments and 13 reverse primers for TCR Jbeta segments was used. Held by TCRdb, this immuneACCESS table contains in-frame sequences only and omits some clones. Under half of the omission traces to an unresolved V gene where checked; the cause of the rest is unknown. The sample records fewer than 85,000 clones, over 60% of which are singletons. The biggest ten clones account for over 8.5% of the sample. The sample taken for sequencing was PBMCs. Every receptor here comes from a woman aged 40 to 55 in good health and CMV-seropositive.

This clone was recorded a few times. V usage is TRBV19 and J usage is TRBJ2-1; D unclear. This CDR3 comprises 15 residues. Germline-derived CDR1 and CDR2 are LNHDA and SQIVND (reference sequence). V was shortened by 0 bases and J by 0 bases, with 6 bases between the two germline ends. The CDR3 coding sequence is TGTGCCAGTAGTATAGAAACGAGCTCCTACAATGAGCAGTTCTTC. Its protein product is CASSIETSSYNEQFF. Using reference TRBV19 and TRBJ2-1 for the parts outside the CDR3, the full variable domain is DGGITQSPKYLFRKEGQNVTLSCEQNLNHDAMYWYRQDPGQGLRLIYYSQIVNDFQKGDIAEGYSVSREKKESFPLTVTSAQKNPTAFYLCASSIETSSYNEQFFGPGTRLTVL.

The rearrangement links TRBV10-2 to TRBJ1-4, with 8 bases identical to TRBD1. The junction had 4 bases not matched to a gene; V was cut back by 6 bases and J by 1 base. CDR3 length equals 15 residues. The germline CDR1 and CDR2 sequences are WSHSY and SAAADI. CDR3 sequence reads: CASRDRERTNEKLFF. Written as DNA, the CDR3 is TGCGCCAGCAGGGACAGGGAGAGAACTAATGAAAAACTGTTTTTT.

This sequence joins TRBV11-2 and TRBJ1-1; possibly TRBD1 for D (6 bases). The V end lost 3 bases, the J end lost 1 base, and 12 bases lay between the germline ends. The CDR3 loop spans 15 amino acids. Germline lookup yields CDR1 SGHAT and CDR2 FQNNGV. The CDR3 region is CASSLAGQTNTEAFF. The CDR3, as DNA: TGTGCCAGCAGCTTGGCCGGACAGACGAACACTGAAGCTTTCTTT.

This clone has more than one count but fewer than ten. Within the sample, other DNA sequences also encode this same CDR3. This CDR3 is CASSLAGGNTEAFF. The DNA of the CDR3 is TGCGCCAGCAGCTTGGCCGGTGGGAACACTGAAGCTTTCTTT. The chain recombines TRBV5-1 with TRBJ1-1; D is undetermined. From germline, CDR1 is SGHRS and CDR2 YFSETQ. Deletions cut 0 bases from V and 1 base from J, with 7 bases between. This CDR3 comprises 14 residues.

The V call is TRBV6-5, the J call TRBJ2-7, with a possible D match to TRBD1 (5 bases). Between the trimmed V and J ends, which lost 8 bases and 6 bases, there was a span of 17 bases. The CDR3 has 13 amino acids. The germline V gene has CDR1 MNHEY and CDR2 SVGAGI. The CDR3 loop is CASPPGLTVEQYF. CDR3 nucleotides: TGTGCCAGCCCCCCTGGGCTGACAGTCGAGCAGTACTTC.

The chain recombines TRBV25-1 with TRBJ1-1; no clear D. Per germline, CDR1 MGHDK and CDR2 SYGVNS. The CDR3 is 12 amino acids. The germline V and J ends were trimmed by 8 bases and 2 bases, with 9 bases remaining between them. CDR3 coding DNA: TGTGCCAGCGGAAGACAAAACACTGAAGCTTTCTTT. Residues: CASGRQNTEAFF.

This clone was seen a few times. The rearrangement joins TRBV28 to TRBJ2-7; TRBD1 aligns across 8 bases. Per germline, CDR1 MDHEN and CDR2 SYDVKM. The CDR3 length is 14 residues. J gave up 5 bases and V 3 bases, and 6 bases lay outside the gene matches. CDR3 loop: CASSFLQGGDEQYF. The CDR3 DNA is TGTGCCAGCAGTTTCTTACAGGGGGGAGACGAGCAGTACTTC. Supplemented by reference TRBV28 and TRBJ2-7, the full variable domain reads DVKVTQSSRYLVKRTGEKVFLECVQDMDHENMFWYRQDPGLGLRLIYFSYDVKMKEKGDIPEGYSVSREKKERFSLILESASTNQTSMYLCASSFLQGGDEQYFGPGTRLTVT.

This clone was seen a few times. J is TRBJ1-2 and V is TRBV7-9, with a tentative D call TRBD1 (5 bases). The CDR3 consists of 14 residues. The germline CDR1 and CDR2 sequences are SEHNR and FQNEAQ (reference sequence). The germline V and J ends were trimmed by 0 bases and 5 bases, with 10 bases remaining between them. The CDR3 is CASSLAQGSYGYTF. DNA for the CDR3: TGTGCCAGCAGCTTAGCGCAGGGTTCATATGGCTACACCTTC.

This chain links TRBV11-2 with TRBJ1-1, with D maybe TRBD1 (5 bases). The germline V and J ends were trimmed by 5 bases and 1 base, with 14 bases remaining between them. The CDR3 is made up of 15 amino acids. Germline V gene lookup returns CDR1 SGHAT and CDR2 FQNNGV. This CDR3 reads CASSPDAGTNTEAFF. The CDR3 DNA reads TGTGCCAGCAGCCCCGACGCGGGGACGAACACTGAAGCTTTCTTT.

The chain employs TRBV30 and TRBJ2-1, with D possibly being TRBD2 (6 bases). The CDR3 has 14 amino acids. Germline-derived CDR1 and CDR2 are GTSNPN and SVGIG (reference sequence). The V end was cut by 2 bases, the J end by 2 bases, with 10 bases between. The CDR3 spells CAWSQTRTYNEQFF. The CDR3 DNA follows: TGTGCCTGGAGTCAGACTAGAACCTACAATGAGCAGTTCTTC.

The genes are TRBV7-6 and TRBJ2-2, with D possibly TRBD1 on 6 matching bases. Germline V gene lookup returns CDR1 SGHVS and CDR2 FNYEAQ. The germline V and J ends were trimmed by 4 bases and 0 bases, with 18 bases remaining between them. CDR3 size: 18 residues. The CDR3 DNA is TGTGCCAGCAGCTCCCTAGACCGGACAGAAGCGAACACCGGGGAGCTGTTTTTT. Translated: CASSSLDRTEANTGELFF.

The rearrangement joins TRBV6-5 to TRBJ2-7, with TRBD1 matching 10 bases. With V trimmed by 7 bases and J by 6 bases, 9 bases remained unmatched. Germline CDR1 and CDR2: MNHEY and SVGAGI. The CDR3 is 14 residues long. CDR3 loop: CASTAGTGVREQYF. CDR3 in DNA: TGTGCCAGCACCGCCGGGACAGGGGTACGCGAGCAGTACTTC.

The CDR3 here is CASSPRDNYEQYF. The CDR3 bases are TGTGCCAGCAGTCCCAGGGACAACTACGAGCAGTACTTC. This chain joins TRBV28 and TRBJ2-7, with D perhaps TRBD1 (6 bases). Germline V gene data show CDR1 as MDHEN and CDR2 as SYDVKM. The germline V and J ends were trimmed by 5 bases and 3 bases, with 11 bases remaining between them. The CDR3 runs 13 residues.

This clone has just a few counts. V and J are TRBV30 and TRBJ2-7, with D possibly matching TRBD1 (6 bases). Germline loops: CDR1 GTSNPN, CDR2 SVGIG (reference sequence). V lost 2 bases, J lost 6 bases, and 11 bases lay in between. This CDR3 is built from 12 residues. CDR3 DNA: TGTGCCTGGAGTCGTACAGGGTTCGAGCAGTACTTC. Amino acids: CAWSRTGFEQYF.

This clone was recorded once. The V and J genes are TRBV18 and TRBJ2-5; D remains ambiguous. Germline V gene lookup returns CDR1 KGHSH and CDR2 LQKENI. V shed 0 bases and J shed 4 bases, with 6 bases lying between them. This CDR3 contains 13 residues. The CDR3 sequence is CASSPPSRETQYF. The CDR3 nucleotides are TGTGCCAGCTCACCACCGTCGCGAGAGACCCAGTACTTC.

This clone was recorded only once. CDR3 DNA: TGCGCCACCGGGACTAGCGGGGGAACCACAGATACGCAGTATTTT. It codes for CATGTSGGTTDTQYF. This sequence joins TRBV5-1 and TRBJ2-3; 14 positions agree with TRBD2. With V trimmed by 9 bases and J by 2 bases, 5 bases remained unmatched. The germline CDR1 and CDR2 sequences are SGHRS and YFSETQ. The CDR3 is made up of 15 amino acids.

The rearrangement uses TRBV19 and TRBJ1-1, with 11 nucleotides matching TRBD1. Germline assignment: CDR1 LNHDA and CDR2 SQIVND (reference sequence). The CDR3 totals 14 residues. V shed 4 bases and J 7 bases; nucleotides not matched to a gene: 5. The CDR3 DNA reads TGTGCCAGTAGTACGGACAGGGGGCAGGGTGAAGCTTTCTTT. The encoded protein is CASSTDRGQGEAFF.

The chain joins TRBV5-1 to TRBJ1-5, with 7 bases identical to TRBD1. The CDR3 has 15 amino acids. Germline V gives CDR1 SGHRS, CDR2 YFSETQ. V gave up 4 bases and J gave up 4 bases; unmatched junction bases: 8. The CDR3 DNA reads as TGCGCCAGCAGCGTCACAGGGGCTCCAAATCAGCCCCAGCATTTT. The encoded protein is CASSVTGAPNQPQHF.

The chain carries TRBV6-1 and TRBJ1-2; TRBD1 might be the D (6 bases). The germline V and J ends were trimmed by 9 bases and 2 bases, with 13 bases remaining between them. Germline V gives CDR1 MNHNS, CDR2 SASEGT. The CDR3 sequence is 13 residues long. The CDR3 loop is CASRTAQNYGYTF. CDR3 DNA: TGTGCCAGTCGGACAGCGCAAAACTATGGCTACACCTTC.

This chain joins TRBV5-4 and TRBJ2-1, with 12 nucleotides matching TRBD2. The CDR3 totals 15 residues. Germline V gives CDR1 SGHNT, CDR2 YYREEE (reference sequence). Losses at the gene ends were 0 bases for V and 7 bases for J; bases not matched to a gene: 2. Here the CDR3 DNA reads TGTGCCAGCAGCTTGGGACTAGCGGGGGCAAATGAGCAGTTCTTC. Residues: CASSLGLAGANEQFF.